This record covers a single T cell receptor beta chain. The sample comes from a study of control samples from healthy donors and cancer patients. The CDR3 has 16 residues. The germline gives CDR1 MNHEY, CDR2 SVGAGI. Trimming shortened V by 0 bases and J by 0 bases, and 8 bases separated the two germline ends. Some clones are missing from TCRdb's copy, which holds only in-frame ones; the method was immunoSEQ multiplex PCR. The table has 150,000 to 200,000 clones, 88% seen once. Sequencing input: blood. The receptor was isolated from a woman aged 25 to 39 in good health. This rearrangement joins TRBV6-5 to TRBJ2-2; D perhaps matches TRBD2 (6 bases). CDR3 region: CASSYSGGANTGELFF. DNA for the CDR3: TGTGCCAGCAGTTACTCGGGCGGGGCGAACACCGGGGAGCTGTTTTTT.